This entry lists 29 T cell receptor beta chains sequenced from one sample in a study of lymphopenia after photon versus proton radiotherapy. Produced via immunoSEQ multiplex PCR; TCRdb's table is partial and in-frame only. This table holds under 20,000 clones, under 95% found once. The material sequenced was peripheral blood, taken from a patient treated with photon-based radiotherapy. Receptor source: a woman in her thirties or forties with cholangiocarcinoma.

V gene TRBV27 combines with J gene TRBJ2-3; 10 positions agree with TRBD2. Germline V gives CDR1 MNHEY, CDR2 SMNVEV (reference sequence). V dropped 0 bases and J dropped 3; count of bases not matched to a gene: 6. This CDR3 contains 17 residues. CDR3 region: CASSLSSSGGGTDTQYF. CDR3 nucleotides: TGTGCCAGCAGTTTATCATCTAGCGGGGGAGGTACAGATACGCAGTATTTT.

The J gene is TRBJ1-1, the V gene TRBV7-9; the D is unclear. The CDR3 loop spans 15 amino acids. Germline values: CDR1 SEHNR, CDR2 FQNEAQ (reference sequence). Trimming pared 3 bases from V and 11 bases from J, leaving 22 bases between. CDR3 in DNA: TGTGCCAGCAGCTTGGCCAGTCAGGACCCGGGTCGGGCTTTCTTT. It is translated as CASSLASQDPGRAFF.

This clone is a singleton in its sample. The chain links TRBV7-3 to TRBJ2-2; weak D call: TRBD2 (6 bases). Germline V lookup: CDR1 SGHTA, CDR2 FQGTGA. The CDR3 is 16 amino acids. Trimming removed 1 base from V and 6 bases from J, with 15 bases in between. Here the CDR3 DNA reads TGTGCCAGCAGCTTAATATCGGGGGAGGTAGCCGGGGAGCTGTTTTTT. Residues: CASSLISGEVAGELFF.

The chain recombines TRBV30 with TRBJ1-4; TRBD1 agrees at 8 bases. This CDR3 contains 15 residues. The germline gives CDR1 GTSNPN, CDR2 SVGIG (reference sequence). J was trimmed by 6 bases and V by 7 bases; bases with no gene match: 13. The CDR3 nucleotides are TGTGCCTACACAGCGGGGGGACAGGATCATGAAAAACTGTTTTTT. Translation: CAYTAGGQDHEKLFF. The whole variable domain, filled in from reference TRBV30 and TRBJ1-4, reads SQTIHQWPATLVQPVGSPLSLECTVEGTSNPNLYWYRQAAGRGLQLLFYSVGIGQISSEVPQNLSASRPQDRQFILSSKKLLLSDSGFYLCAYTAGGQDHEKLFFGSGTQLSVL.

This clone was seen only once. The chain is built from TRBV10-2 and TRBJ1-3; D gene unclear. The CDR3 runs to 14 residues. V lost 4 bases to trimming and J lost 0 bases, with 7 bases between them. CDR1 is WSHSY, CDR2 SAAADI, per germline. Here the CDR3 reads CASSVDTSGNTIYF. The CDR3 DNA sequence: TGCGCCAGCAGTGTAGACACCTCTGGAAACACCATATATTTT.

This chain uses TRBV30 with TRBJ2-1, with 15 bases aligning to TRBD2. The trim removed 6 bases at V and 5 bases at J, leaving 17 bases unmatched. Germline lookup yields CDR1 GTSNPN and CDR2 SVGIG (reference sequence). This CDR3 region has 19 residues. The CDR3 spells CACTGTSGGTYSVHNEQFF. In DNA, the CDR3 is TGTGCCTGTACCGGGACTAGCGGGGGGACCTACTCCGTTCACAATGAGCAGTTCTTC.

The V gene is TRBV10-3, the J gene TRBJ2-3; 9 bases agree with TRBD2. Germline CDR1 and CDR2: ENHRY and SYGVKD. This CDR3 is built from 17 residues. The ends lost 4 bases at V and 3 bases at J; junction bases unmatched: 11. The CDR3 sequence is CAISVTRASGETDTQYF. CDR3 sequence (DNA): TGTGCCATCAGTGTGACAAGGGCTAGCGGGGAAACAGATACGCAGTATTTT.

This sequence joins TRBV2 and TRBJ2-3; TRBD1 matches 11 bases. The V gene end was trimmed by 6 bases and the J gene end by 1 base; junction bases not matched to a gene: 6. CDR1 SNHLY and CDR2 FYNNEI come from the germline V gene. The CDR3 sequence is 16 residues long. The CDR3 DNA is TGTGCCAGCAGCCGGACAGGGGGCAGGGGCACAGATACGCAGTATTTT. Translated, it gives CASSRTGGRGTDTQYF.

V gene TRBV5-1 combines with J gene TRBJ1-5, with 7 bases identical to TRBD1. This CDR3 is 16 amino acids long. V trimming: 4 bases; J trimming: 2 bases; junction bases outside the gene matches: 9. Germline CDR1 is SGHRS and CDR2 is YFSETQ. In nucleotides, the CDR3 is TGCGCCAGCAGCCCCTTTGCCCAGGGGGGCAATCAGCCCCAGCATTTT. Residues: CASSPFAQGGNQPQHF.

The gene calls are TRBV7-8 and TRBJ2-1, with D possibly TRBD1 on 5 matching bases. Germline lookup yields CDR1 SGHVS and CDR2 FQNEAQ. V lost 5 bases, J lost 0 bases, and 11 bases lay in between. CDR3 size: 15 residues. Here the CDR3 DNA reads TGTGCCAGCAGCCCGGACATGGGCTCCTACAATGAGCAGTTCTTC. This gives the protein CASSPDMGSYNEQFF.

This chain uses TRBV7-9 with TRBJ2-1; no reliable D call. Germline values: CDR1 SEHNR, CDR2 FQNEAQ (reference sequence). The V end lost 5 bases, the J end lost 8 bases, and 10 bases lay between the germline ends. The CDR3 loop spans 12 amino acids. The CDR3, as DNA: TGTGCCAGCAGCGTTGGTGTTTATGAGCAGTTCTTC. Translating it yields CASSVGVYEQFF. The full variable domain, in which reference TRBV7-9 and TRBJ2-1 provide the parts outside the CDR3, is DTGVSQNPRHKITKRGQNVTFRCDPISEHNRLYWYRQTLGQGPEFLTYFQNEAQLEKSRLLSDRFSAERPKGSFSTLEIQRTEQGDSAMYLCASSVGVYEQFFGPGTRLTVL.

The chain has TRBV27 and TRBJ1-1; the D is unclear. The germline V and J ends were trimmed by 1 base and 3 bases, with 12 bases remaining between them. The CDR3 length is 15 residues. Germline V gives CDR1 MNHEY, CDR2 SMNVEV (reference sequence). The CDR3 protein is CASSLYRDRHTEAFF. CDR3 bases: TGTGCCAGCAGTTTATATCGGGATAGACACACTGAAGCTTTCTTT.

The chain couples TRBV18 to TRBJ1-6; possible D gene TRBD1, 5 bases. V was trimmed by 3 bases and J by 8 bases, leaving 11 bases between them. The CDR3 runs 14 residues. In germline, CDR1 is KGHSH, CDR2 LQKENI. The DNA of the CDR3 is TGTGCCAGCTCACCCCTGGGGGGGGATTCACCCCTCCACTTT. This gives the protein CASSPLGGDSPLHF.

In the case of this clone: This sample includes further DNA sequences coding for the same CDR3. This sequence joins TRBV7-9 and TRBJ2-2; 7 nucleotides line up with TRBD2. CDR3 length equals 16 residues. Germline-derived CDR1 and CDR2 are SEHNR and FQNEAQ (reference sequence). V dropped 2 bases and J dropped 1; count of bases not matched to a gene: 4. For the CDR3, the DNA is TGTGCCAGCAGCTTATGGGGGGGTCGGAACACCGGGGAGCTGTTTTTT. Amino acid sequence: CASSLWGGRNTGELFF.

V usage is TRBV4-1 and J usage is TRBJ2-1; 9 nucleotides agree with TRBD2. V lost 0 bases and J lost 10; bases outside the gene matches: 16. The CDR3 has 18 amino acids. From germline, CDR1 is MGHRA and CDR2 YSYEKL. This CDR3 is CASSQDLMGLAAIGEQFF. The CDR3, as DNA: TGCGCCAGCAGCCAAGATCTAATGGGACTAGCCGCAATCGGGGAGCAGTTCTTC.

The chain uses TRBV19 and TRBJ2-7; TRBD1 matches 9 bases. There are 15 residues in the CDR3. CDR1 and CDR2 (germline): LNHDA, SQIVND (reference sequence). The V and J ends lost 6 bases and 4 bases, in that order; junction bases with no gene match: 10. The CDR3 protein is CASSQSTGGGYEQYF. In nucleotides, the CDR3 is TGTGCCAGTAGCCAATCGACAGGGGGTGGATACGAGCAGTACTTC.

V gene TRBV10-2 combines with J gene TRBJ2-7; 8 bases align to TRBD1. The CDR3 is 15 amino acids. Germline V gene lookup returns CDR1 WSHSY and CDR2 SAAADI. With V trimmed by 4 bases and J by 0 bases, 5 bases remained unmatched. The CDR3 is CASSADRGSSYEQYF. The CDR3 DNA follows: TGCGCCAGCAGTGCCGACAGGGGAAGCTCCTACGAGCAGTACTTC.

The gene calls are TRBV5-1 and TRBJ2-1, with D uncertain. This CDR3 contains 13 residues. V lost 3 bases, J lost 10 bases, and 14 bases lay in between. The germline V gene encodes CDR1 SGHRS and CDR2 YFSETQ. The CDR3 DNA reads TGCGCCAGCAGCTCAGACCCCCACGGGGAGCAGTTCTTC. Residues: CASSSDPHGEQFF.

This chain links TRBV5-4 with TRBJ2-7, with 12 positions matching TRBD2. The CDR3 is made up of 16 amino acids. CDR1 is SGHNT and CDR2 is YYREEE in the germline V gene (reference sequence). V was pared by 3 bases and J by 3 bases, with 7 bases of the junction left unmatched. CDR3 protein: CASSSLTSGRNYEQYF. The DNA for the CDR3 is TGTGCCAGCAGCTCTCTCACTAGCGGGAGGAACTACGAGCAGTACTTC.

The chain couples TRBV5-4 to TRBJ2-3; D unclear. The CDR3 is 12 residues long. Trimming stripped 2 bases from V and 14 bases from J, with 15 bases between. In germline, CDR1 is SGHNT, CDR2 YYREEE (reference sequence). Here the CDR3 reads CASSFYLGRPYF. The CDR3 DNA follows: TGTGCCAGCAGCTTCTACCTAGGTAGGCCGTATTTT.

The chain links TRBV28 to TRBJ1-5, with TRBD1 matching over 7 bases. Germline assignment: CDR1 MDHEN and CDR2 SYDVKM. V was clipped by 4 bases and J by 7 bases; unmatched bases: 13. The CDR3 spans 16 residues. In DNA form, the CDR3 reads TGTGCCAGCAGTTCGGCGATACAGGGGTGGAACCAGCCCCAGCATTTT. Translation gives CASSSAIQGWNQPQHF. Combining the CDR3 with reference TRBV28 and TRBJ1-5 gives the whole variable domain DVKVTQSSRYLVKRTGEKVFLECVQDMDHENMFWYRQDPGLGLRLIYFSYDVKMKEKGDIPEGYSVSREKKERFSLILESASTNQTSMYLCASSSAIQGWNQPQHFGDGTRLSIL.

The chain is built from TRBV9 and TRBJ2-7, with D possibly matching TRBD2 (6 bases). Trimming removed 3 bases from V and 4 bases from J, with 14 bases in between. Germline V gene data show CDR1 as SGDLS and CDR2 as YYNGEE. CDR3 length equals 14 residues. CDR3 sequence reads: CASSGGAEGYEQYF. The CDR3 nucleotides read TGTGCCAGCAGCGGCGGGGCCGAGGGATACGAGCAGTACTTC.

The genes are TRBV9 and TRBJ2-6; perhaps TRBD1 as D (7 bases). V was clipped by 4 bases and J by 17 bases, with 19 bases between them. This CDR3 has 13 amino acids. Looked up from germline, CDR1 is SGDLS and CDR2 is YYNGEE. CDR3 sequence reads: CASSPGGLTALTF. As DNA, the CDR3 is TGTGCCAGCAGCCCAGGGGGGTTGACTGCTTTGACTTTC.

J is TRBJ2-3 and V is TRBV7-3; D unclear. Germline V lookup: CDR1 SGHTA, CDR2 FQGTGA. The CDR3 runs to 13 residues. With 0 bases removed from V and 4 bases from J, the gap between germline ends came to 5 bases. CDR3 loop: CASSLTNPDTQYF. The CDR3 nucleotides read TGTGCCAGCAGCTTAACAAACCCAGATACGCAGTATTTT. The whole variable domain, remainder taken from reference TRBV7-3 and TRBJ2-3, is GAGVSQTPSNKVTEKGKYVELRCDPISGHTALYWYRQSLGQGPEFLIYFQGTGAADDSGLPNDRFFAVRPEGSVSTLKIQRTERGDSAVYLCASSLTNPDTQYFGPGTRLTVL.

The chain joins TRBV28 to TRBJ1-1, with D possibly matching TRBD1 (5 bases). Germline lookup yields CDR1 MDHEN and CDR2 SYDVKM. The CDR3 totals 12 residues. Trimming removed 8 bases at V and 0 bases at J, with 7 bases between. The CDR3: CASRGVNTEAFF. The DNA for the CDR3 is TGTGCCAGCCGAGGGGTGAACACTGAAGCTTTCTTT.

This clone was seen once. The chain employs TRBV19 and TRBJ1-5, with D perhaps TRBD1 (5 bases). The CDR3 totals 17 residues. V lost 6 bases and J 0 bases, leaving 18 bases between the germline ends. The germline gives CDR1 LNHDA, CDR2 SQIVND (reference sequence). Written as DNA, the CDR3 is TGTGCCAGTAGGCGGGACGGGAGGAACCTTAGCAATCAGCCCCAGCATTTT. This translates into CASRRDGRNLSNQPQHF.

This rearrangement joins TRBV7-9 to TRBJ1-1; TRBD1 matches at 9 bases. With 5 bases clipped from V and 1 base from J, the junction kept 5 bases outside the gene matches. This CDR3 is 15 amino acids long. The germline V gene encodes CDR1 SEHNR and CDR2 FQNEAQ (reference sequence). The CDR3 DNA is TGTGCCAGCAGCCGGGGACAGGGCCAGAACACTGAAGCTTTCTTT. This gives the protein CASSRGQGQNTEAFF.

The chain couples TRBV4-2 to TRBJ2-7; 7 nucleotides align to TRBD2. V dropped 0 bases and J dropped 2; count of bases not matched to a gene: 7. CDR3 length: 16 residues. Germline V gives CDR1 LGHNA, CDR2 YNFKEQ. This CDR3 is CASSQDPAGTPYEQYF. CDR3 nucleotide sequence: TGTGCCAGCAGCCAAGACCCAGCGGGAACACCCTACGAGCAGTACTTC.

A few counts support this clone. The CDR3 DNA is TGTGCCAGCAGTAACAGGGAAAGCAATCAGCCCCAGCATTTT. Protein: CASSNRESNQPQHF. This chain uses TRBV6-1 with TRBJ1-5; perhaps TRBD1 as D (6 bases). CDR3 length: 14 residues. V was shortened by 5 bases and J by 1 base, with 9 bases between the two germline ends. CDR1 is MNHNS and CDR2 is SASEGT in the germline V gene.